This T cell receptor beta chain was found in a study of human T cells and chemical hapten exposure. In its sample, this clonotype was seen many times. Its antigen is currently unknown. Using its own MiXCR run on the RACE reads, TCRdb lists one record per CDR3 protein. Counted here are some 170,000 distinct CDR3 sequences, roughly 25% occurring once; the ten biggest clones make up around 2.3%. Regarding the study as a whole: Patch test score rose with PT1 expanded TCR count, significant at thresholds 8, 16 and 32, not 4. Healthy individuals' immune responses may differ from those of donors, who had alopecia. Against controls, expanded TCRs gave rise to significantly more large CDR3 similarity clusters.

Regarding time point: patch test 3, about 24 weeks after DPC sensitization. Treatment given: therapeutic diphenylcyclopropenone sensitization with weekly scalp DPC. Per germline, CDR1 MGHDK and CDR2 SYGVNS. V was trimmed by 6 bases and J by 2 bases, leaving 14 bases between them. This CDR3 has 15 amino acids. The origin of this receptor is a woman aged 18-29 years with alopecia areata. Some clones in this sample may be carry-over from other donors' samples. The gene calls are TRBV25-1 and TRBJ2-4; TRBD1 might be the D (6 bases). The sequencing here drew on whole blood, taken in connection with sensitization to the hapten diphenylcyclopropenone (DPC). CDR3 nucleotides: TGTGCCAGCAGCTCTGCAGGGGACCCCAAAAACATTCAGTACTTC. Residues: CASSSAGDPKNIQYF. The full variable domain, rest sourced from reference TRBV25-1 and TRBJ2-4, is EADIYQTPRYLVIGTGKKITLECSQTMGHDKMYWYQQDPGMELHLIHYSYGVNSTEKGDLSSESTVSRIRTEHFPLTLESARPSHTSQYLCASSSAGDPKNIQYFGAGTRLSVL.